Below are 12 T cell receptor beta chains sequenced from a single sample in a study of shared clonotypes between healthy human individuals. Clones were read by immunoSEQ multiplex PCR, and TCRdb kept only the in-frame ones, dropping some. The profile shows some 900,000 clones, more than 75% of them singletons. Sequenced material: memory CD4+ T cells sorted from blood. Subset specified: CD45RA-negative fraction. These receptors were taken from a man aged 18 to 30 in good health.

Turning to this clone: A read error may explain this, as a much larger clone is one base away. The same CDR3 also results from other DNA sequences found in this sample. CDR3 bases: TGTGCCAGCAGCCTAGCCGAAGCCAGGACGGTGATCTATGGCTACACCTTC. The encoded protein is CASSLAEARTVIYGYTF. V usage is TRBV7-9 and J usage is TRBJ1-2, with D hard to call. The CDR3 extends over 17 amino acids. Germline V gives CDR1 SEHNR, CDR2 FQNEAQ (reference sequence).

The genes are TRBV14 and TRBJ2-7; D gene ambiguous. The CDR3 contains 15 residues. Germline CDR1 and CDR2: SGHDN and FVKESK. Trimming cost V 1 base and J 0 bases, with 10 bases left between them. In DNA form, the CDR3 reads TGTGCCAGCAGCCAAGCGTGGGCAGGCTCCTACGAGCAGTACTTC. It yields the protein CASSQAWAGSYEQYF.

The table lists this clone with many counts. One end of the junction does not line up with germline, which may come from a read error. The chain is built from TRBV7-7 and TRBJ2-2, with 9 bases identical to TRBD2. The V gene's germline CDR1 is SSHAT and CDR2 FNYEAQ (reference sequence). The CDR3 totals 15 residues. The CDR3 spells CASSPGLAYTGELFF. In DNA, the CDR3 is TGTGCTAGCAGTCCGGGACTAGCCTACACCGGGGAGCTGTTTTTT.

The chain combines TRBV7-8 with TRBJ2-3, with TRBD2 matching 10 bases. V shed 5 bases, J shed 5 bases, and the junction held 10 bases outside the gene matches. CDR1 is SGHVS and CDR2 is FQNEAQ in the germline V gene. This CDR3 comprises 16 residues. CDR3 sequence (DNA): TGTGCCAGCAGCCAGCCCCTAGCGGGAGTCATAGATACGCAGTATTTT. It codes for CASSQPLAGVIDTQYF.

This chain links TRBV6-6 with TRBJ2-3; the match to TRBD2 covers 8 bases. The germline CDR1 and CDR2 sequences are MNHNY and SVGAGI (reference sequence). V lost 6 bases, J lost 0 bases, and 5 bases stayed unmatched. The CDR3 runs 15 residues. CDR3 amino acids: CASRVAGSSTDTQYF. CDR3 nucleotide sequence: TGTGCCAGCAGAGTAGCGGGGTCTAGCACAGATACGCAGTATTTT.

As regards this clone: A read error may be the cause here, since a much bigger clone is one base away. The same CDR3 arises from other DNA sequences in this sample as well. The V gene is TRBV5-1, the J gene TRBJ2-7; D unresolved. Germline assignment: CDR1 SGHRS and CDR2 YFSETQ. V was shortened by 0 bases and J by 6 bases, with 4 bases between the two germline ends. The CDR3 consists of 11 residues. Here the CDR3 DNA reads TGCGCCAGCAGCTTGGTGGGCGAGCAGTACTTC. Protein product: CASSLVGEQYF.

A remark on this clone: This same CDR3 is encoded by further DNA sequences in the sample. The gene calls are TRBV28 and TRBJ2-5; TRBD2 aligns across 12 bases. This CDR3 is 15 amino acids long. The ends lost 3 bases at V and 2 bases at J; junction bases unmatched: 1. Germline CDR1 is MDHEN and CDR2 is SYDVKM. CDR3 coding DNA: TGTGCCAGCAGTTTGACTAGCGGGGGACAAGAGACCCAGTACTTC. Translation gives CASSLTSGGQETQYF.

The chain combines TRBV29-1 with TRBJ2-2; tentative D call: TRBD1 (6 bases). The CDR3 loop spans 11 amino acids. V lost 7 bases to trimming and J lost 7 bases, with 10 bases between them. From germline, CDR1 is SQVTM and CDR2 ANQGSEA. In nucleotides, the CDR3 is TGCAGCGCCACAGGGTACGGGGAGCTGTTTTTT. It codes for CSATGYGELFF.

This clone was seen more than once but under ten times. The J gene is TRBJ2-2, the V gene TRBV19; no clear D gene. There are 13 residues in the CDR3. Trimming took 5 bases from V and 7 from J, leaving 11 bases between them. The germline CDR1 and CDR2 sequences are LNHDA and SQIVND (reference sequence). CDR3 DNA: TGTGCCAGTAGTGGATATGGGGTCGGGGAGCTGTTTTTT. Residues: CASSGYGVGELFF.

To note about this clone: Additional DNA sequences in this sample encode the identical CDR3. The chain combines TRBV5-1 with TRBJ1-4; TRBD1 aligns across 8 bases. The germline gives CDR1 SGHRS, CDR2 YFSETQ. The CDR3 extends over 14 amino acids. V trimming: 1 base; J trimming: 5 bases; junction bases outside the gene matches: 1. The CDR3 here is CASSLTGGNEKLFF. In DNA, the CDR3 is TGCGCCAGCAGCTTGACAGGGGGAAATGAAAAACTGTTTTTT.

This rearrangement joins TRBV2 to TRBJ1-2; TRBD1 matches 11 bases. Germline lookup yields CDR1 SNHLY and CDR2 FYNNEI. The CDR3 is made up of 15 amino acids. V trimming: 5 bases; J trimming: 3 bases; junction bases outside the gene matches: 5. CDR3 residues: CASSFRTGGDYGYTF. The CDR3 region has the DNA TGTGCCAGCAGTTTTCGGACAGGGGGCGACTATGGCTACACCTTC.

The gene calls are TRBV4-1 and TRBJ2-6; D might be TRBD1 (6 bases). This CDR3 comprises 16 residues. The ends were cut back, 3 bases at V and 2 bases at J, with 11 bases in the middle. Germline CDR1 and CDR2: MGHRA and YSYEKL. CDR3 in amino acids: CASSQDSQAGANVLTF. DNA for the CDR3: TGCGCCAGCAGCCAGGACAGTCAGGCTGGGGCCAACGTCCTGACTTTC.